A single sample gave rise to the 29 T cell receptor beta chains below, sequenced in a study of blood T cell repertoires in COVID-19. Measured with immunoSEQ multiplex PCR; TCRdb has only the in-frame clones, and not every one. The sample consists of about 80,000 clones, approximately 80% of them appearing once. The sample comprised peripheral blood. The receptors were sampled from an elderly man with acute or convalescent COVID-19.

This chain connects TRBV3-1 (or the pseudogene TRBV3-2) to TRBJ2-3, with 7 bases that match TRBD1. Per the germline V gene, CDR1 is LGHDT and CDR2 is YNNKEL (reference sequence). V trimming: 0 bases; J trimming: 2 bases; junction bases outside the gene matches: 8. The CDR3 contains 17 residues. The CDR3 reads CASSQDSRDSLTDTQYF. DNA of the CDR3: TGTGCCAGCAGCCAAGATAGTCGGGACAGTCTCACAGATACGCAGTATTTT.

V and J are TRBV29-1 and TRBJ2-7, with D possibly matching TRBD2 (6 bases). There are 14 residues in the CDR3. CDR1 is SQVTM and CDR2 is ANQGSEA in the germline V gene. The germline V and J ends were trimmed by 4 bases and 1 base, with 14 bases remaining between them. The CDR3 coding sequence is TGCAGCGTTGGGGAGACGGGGGTTTCCTACGAGCAGTACTTC. Translation gives CSVGETGVSYEQYF.

The CDR3 sequence is CATSRAQGANTEAFF. For the CDR3, the DNA is TGTGCCACCAGCAGAGCTCAGGGGGCGAACACTGAAGCTTTCTTT. The rearrangement links TRBV15 to TRBJ1-1; TRBD1 matches 8 bases. The CDR3 is made up of 15 amino acids. From germline, CDR1 is LNHNV and CDR2 YYDKDF (reference sequence). With 1 base clipped from V and 1 base from J, the junction kept 2 bases outside the gene matches.

This clone was observed a handful of times. The chain uses TRBV3-1 (or the pseudogene TRBV3-2) and TRBJ1-5; D uncertain. V was trimmed by 4 bases and J by 4 bases, leaving 5 bases between them. Per germline, CDR1 LGHDT and CDR2 YNNKEL (reference sequence). The CDR3 has 12 residues. The CDR3 DNA reads TGTGCCAGCAGCCTTCAAAATCAGCCCCAGCATTTT. This gives the protein CASSLQNQPQHF.

The V gene is TRBV6-5, the J gene TRBJ2-7; 9 bases line up with TRBD2. Germline V gene sequence: CDR1 MNHEY, CDR2 SVGAGI. The CDR3 covers 16 residues. V shed 1 base and J 6 bases; nucleotides not matched to a gene: 10. DNA of the CDR3: TGTGCCAGCAGTTACTTGGCTAGCGGGGCACCCCGCGAGCAGTACTTC. Its translation is CASSYLASGAPREQYF.

The chain links TRBV3-1 (or the pseudogene TRBV3-2) to TRBJ2-1, with TRBD2 matching 10 bases. CDR3 length: 16 amino acids. Germline assignment: CDR1 LGHDT and CDR2 YNNKEL (reference sequence). With 1 base clipped from V and 2 bases from J, the junction kept 2 bases outside the gene matches. The CDR3 coding sequence is TGTGCCAGCAGCCAAGCACTAGCGGGAACCTACAATGAGCAGTTCTTC. Amino acids: CASSQALAGTYNEQFF.

This clone has only one observation. The V and J genes are TRBV3-1 (or the pseudogene TRBV3-2) and TRBJ1-1, with 7 bases aligning to TRBD1. The CDR3 runs to 15 residues. Germline loops: CDR1 LGHDT, CDR2 YNNKEL (reference sequence). J lost 0 bases, V lost 4 bases, and 5 bases had no gene match. The CDR3 protein is CASSPLQGMNTEAFF. In DNA form, the CDR3 reads TGTGCCAGCAGCCCCCTACAGGGGATGAACACTGAAGCTTTCTTT.

The CDR3 coding sequence is TGTGCCAGCAGCCAAGTCCCGGCTAGCGGGGGGACAGATACGCAGTATTTT. Its translation is CASSQVPASGGTDTQYF. The chain couples TRBV3-1 (or the pseudogene TRBV3-2) to TRBJ2-3; 11 bases fit TRBD2. Germline assignment: CDR1 LGHDT and CDR2 YNNKEL (reference sequence). J lost 3 bases, V lost 1 base, and 6 bases had no gene match. The CDR3 has 17 amino acids.

V is TRBV5-1 and J is TRBJ1-3; D call uncertain. The CDR3 has 15 amino acids. Trimming pared 2 bases from V and 2 bases from J, leaving 11 bases between. CDR1 SGHRS and CDR2 YFSETQ come from the germline V gene. CDR3 coding DNA: TGCGCCAGCAGCTTTTCGACATTCCCTGGAAACACCATATATTTT. Translating gives CASSFSTFPGNTIYF.

The chain is built from TRBV6-5 and TRBJ2-7; TRBD1 matches at 7 bases. Germline CDR1 and CDR2: MNHEY and SVGAGI. The CDR3 loop spans 15 amino acids. The ends lost 7 bases at V and 5 bases at J; junction bases unmatched: 14. CDR3 sequence: CASTPPDRAFHEQYF. For the CDR3, the DNA is TGTGCCAGCACCCCTCCCGACAGGGCCTTTCACGAGCAGTACTTC.

V usage is TRBV5-4 and J usage is TRBJ2-7, with 7 positions matching TRBD1. This CDR3 contains 14 residues. J was trimmed by 7 bases and V by 1 base; bases with no gene match: 8. Per germline, CDR1 SGHNT and CDR2 YYREEE (reference sequence). DNA of the CDR3: TGTGCCAGCAGCTTGTCGACAGGGTTGGGGGAGCAGTACTTC. Translation: CASSLSTGLGEQYF. The full variable domain, rest sourced from reference TRBV5-4 and TRBJ2-7, is ETGVTQSPTHLIKTRGQQVTLRCSSQSGHNTVSWYQQALGQGPQFIFQYYREEENGRGNFPPRFSGLQFPNYSSELNVNALELDDSALYLCASSLSTGLGEQYFGPGTRLTVT.

This chain joins TRBV29-1 and TRBJ2-1; a possible D gene is TRBD2 (5 bases). Per the germline V gene, CDR1 is SQVTM and CDR2 is ANQGSEA. The CDR3 contains 12 residues. The germline V and J ends were trimmed by 5 bases and 3 bases, with 8 bases remaining between them. CDR3 amino acids: CSVRRNYNEQFF. CDR3 in DNA: TGCAGCGTTCGGAGGAACTACAATGAGCAGTTCTTC.

The chain links TRBV19 to TRBJ2-5; 7 bases are shared with TRBD1. Germline CDR1 LNHDA, CDR2 SQIVND (reference sequence). This CDR3 contains 14 residues. V shed 7 bases, J shed 1 base, and the junction held 6 bases outside the gene matches. For the CDR3, the DNA is TGTGCCAGTAAGAACCAGGGGGTCCAAGAGACCCAGTACTTC. It specifies CASKNQGVQETQYF.

The rearrangement joins TRBV5-4 to TRBJ2-3, with 10 bases fitting TRBD2. The CDR3 spans 15 residues. J lost 5 bases, V lost 4 bases, and 7 bases had no gene match. Germline V gene data show CDR1 as SGHNT and CDR2 as YYREEE (reference sequence). The CDR3: CASSLRGLAQDTQYF. As DNA, the CDR3 is TGTGCCAGCAGCCTGCGGGGACTAGCGCAAGATACGCAGTATTTT.

The V and J genes are TRBV19 and TRBJ1-2; the D gene is possibly TRBD1 (5 bases). Germline CDR1 and CDR2: LNHDA and SQIVND (reference sequence). This CDR3 comprises 14 residues. The V end was cut by 6 bases, the J end by 6 bases, with 17 bases between. The CDR3 nucleotides read TGTGCCAGTAGCCTCTCGCGGCAGGGCGATGGCTACACCTTC. It translates to CASSLSRQGDGYTF.

The chain is built from TRBV18 and TRBJ2-6; TRBD1 aligns across 7 bases. There are 14 residues in the CDR3. Germline V gives CDR1 KGHSH, CDR2 LQKENI. J gave up 4 bases and V 3 bases, and 0 bases lay outside the gene matches. The chain's CDR3 is CASSPDRGANVLTF. In DNA, the CDR3 is TGTGCCAGCTCACCGGACAGGGGGGCCAACGTCCTGACTTTC.

V gene TRBV5-5 combines with J gene TRBJ2-5, with 8 bases aligning to TRBD1. From germline, CDR1 is SGHKS and CDR2 YYEKEE (reference sequence). Trimming removed 0 bases from V and 4 bases from J; junction bases left unmatched: 5. This CDR3 is 15 amino acids long. CDR3 nucleotide sequence: TGTGCCAGCAGCTTGGTCACAGGGGGTCTAGAGACCCAGTACTTC. Translating it yields CASSLVTGGLETQYF.

V gene TRBV29-1 combines with J gene TRBJ2-1; D may be TRBD1 (5 bases). CDR3 length: 12 amino acids. CDR1 and CDR2 (germline): SQVTM, ANQGSEA. V was trimmed by 4 bases and J by 6 bases, leaving 10 bases between them. CDR3 coding DNA: TGCAGCGTTGGACGACAGTCCAATGAGCAGTTCTTC. It encodes CSVGRQSNEQFF.

V usage is TRBV11-2 and J usage is TRBJ2-7; D not certain. Germline loops: CDR1 SGHAT, CDR2 FQNNGV. The CDR3 length is 11 residues. Between the trimmed V and J ends, which lost 6 bases and 3 bases, there was a span of 6 bases. The CDR3 here is CASRRDYEQYF. The CDR3 DNA reads as TGTGCCAGCAGGCGCGACTACGAGCAGTACTTC.

The V call is TRBV5-5, the J call TRBJ2-7; D ambiguous. The CDR3 extends over 15 amino acids. The V gene's germline CDR1 is SGHKS and CDR2 YYEKEE (reference sequence). V was clipped by 0 bases and J by 0 bases, with 10 bases between them. CDR3 residues: CASSLGATSSYEQYF. Here the CDR3 DNA reads TGTGCCAGCAGCTTGGGAGCCACGAGCTCCTACGAGCAGTACTTC.

The J gene is TRBJ1-2, the V gene TRBV7-2; 8 nucleotides agree with TRBD1. This CDR3 comprises 15 residues. V lost 3 bases, J lost 3 bases, and 6 bases stayed unmatched. Germline V CDR1 and CDR2: SGHTA, FQGNSA. CDR3 DNA: TGTGCCAGCAGCTTCCCCGCAGGGGGCGACTATGGCTACACCTTC. This gives the protein CASSFPAGGDYGYTF. Drawing the rest from reference TRBV7-2 and TRBJ1-2, the complete variable domain is GAGVSQSPSNKVTEKGKDVELRCDPISGHTALYWYRQSLGQGLEFLIYFQGNSAPDKSGLPSDRFSAERTGGSVSTLTIQRTQQEDSAVYLCASSFPAGGDYGYTFGSGTRLTVV.

V usage is TRBV14 and J usage is TRBJ2-7; no definite D call. The V end lost 0 bases, the J end lost 4 bases, and 13 bases lay between the germline ends. Germline V gene lookup returns CDR1 SGHDN and CDR2 FVKESK. The CDR3 is 15 residues long. The CDR3 here is CASSQDLQHEYEQYF. DNA for the CDR3: TGTGCCAGCAGCCAAGATCTACAGCATGAATACGAGCAGTACTTC.

The chain employs TRBV14 and TRBJ1-6; D gene uncertain. The V gene's germline CDR1 is SGHDN and CDR2 FVKESK. Trimming stripped 4 bases from V and 0 bases from J, with 19 bases between. The CDR3 is 19 residues long. CDR3 residues: CASSPRLGRTSSYNSPLHF. Here the CDR3 DNA reads TGTGCCAGCAGCCCCCGGCTGGGCAGGACTTCCTCCTATAATTCACCCCTCCACTTT.

This chain uses TRBV20-1 with TRBJ2-7; D is perhaps TRBD1 (5 bases). The CDR3 totals 11 residues. V lost 5 bases, J lost 6 bases, and 11 bases lay in between. CDR1 is DFQATT and CDR2 is SNEGSKA in the germline V gene (reference sequence). This CDR3 reads CSADDRTEQYF. DNA for the CDR3: TGCAGTGCTGATGACAGAACCGAGCAGTACTTC.

The V gene is TRBV4-1, the J gene TRBJ1-4; 10 nucleotides align to TRBD1. With V trimmed by 4 bases and J by 0 bases, 11 bases remained unmatched. Germline assignment: CDR1 MGHRA and CDR2 YSYEKL. This CDR3 has 19 residues. DNA for the CDR3: TGCGCCAGCAGCCTTAAGGTTGGGACAGGGGAAGCAACTAATGAAAAACTGTTTTTT. Translated: CASSLKVGTGEATNEKLFF.

V usage is TRBV27 and J usage is TRBJ1-2; 7 nucleotides align to TRBD1. This CDR3 has 13 residues. CDR1 is MNHEY, CDR2 SMNVEV, per germline (reference sequence). J was trimmed by 9 bases and V by 4 bases; bases with no gene match: 8. The CDR3 sequence: CASSSQTGASYTF. The CDR3 bases are TGTGCCAGCAGTTCACAAACAGGGGCAAGCTACACCTTC.

The rearrangement joins TRBV11-3 to TRBJ2-3; 8 nucleotides align to TRBD2. Looked up from germline, CDR1 is SGHNT and CDR2 is YENEEA. Trimming at V came to 3 bases and at J to 0 bases, leaving 8 bases not matched to a gene. The CDR3 has 17 residues. Here the CDR3 DNA reads TGTGCCAGCAGCTTCGCCCGGGGGGGACCTAGCACAGATACGCAGTATTTT. This gives the protein CASSFARGGPSTDTQYF. The entire variable domain, with the rest obtained from reference TRBV11-3 and TRBJ2-3, is as follows: EAGVVQSPRYKIIEKKQPVAFWCNPISGHNTLYWYLQNLGQGPELLIRYENEEAVDDSQLPKDRFSAERLKGVDSTLKIQPAELGDSAVYLCASSFARGGPSTDTQYFGPGTRLTVL.

This clone was seen at least ten times. V usage is TRBV30 and J usage is TRBJ1-2; 8 bases fit TRBD1. CDR3 size: 14 residues. CDR1 and CDR2 (germline): GTSNPN, SVGIG (reference sequence). The trim removed 3 bases at V and 6 bases at J, leaving 9 bases unmatched. The CDR3, as DNA: TGTGCCTGGAGGGAGTGGACAGGGAAAAATGGCTACACCTTC. As protein: CAWREWTGKNGYTF.

This clone was detected a few times. The V gene is TRBV27, the J gene TRBJ1-2, with 8 positions matching TRBD1. CDR1 MNHEY and CDR2 SMNVEV come from the germline V gene (reference sequence). With 5 bases clipped from V and 6 bases from J, the junction kept 8 bases outside the gene matches. The CDR3 extends over 14 amino acids. This CDR3 is CASSDGQGGNGYTF. The DNA for the CDR3 is TGTGCCAGCAGTGACGGACAGGGCGGGAATGGCTACACCTTC.